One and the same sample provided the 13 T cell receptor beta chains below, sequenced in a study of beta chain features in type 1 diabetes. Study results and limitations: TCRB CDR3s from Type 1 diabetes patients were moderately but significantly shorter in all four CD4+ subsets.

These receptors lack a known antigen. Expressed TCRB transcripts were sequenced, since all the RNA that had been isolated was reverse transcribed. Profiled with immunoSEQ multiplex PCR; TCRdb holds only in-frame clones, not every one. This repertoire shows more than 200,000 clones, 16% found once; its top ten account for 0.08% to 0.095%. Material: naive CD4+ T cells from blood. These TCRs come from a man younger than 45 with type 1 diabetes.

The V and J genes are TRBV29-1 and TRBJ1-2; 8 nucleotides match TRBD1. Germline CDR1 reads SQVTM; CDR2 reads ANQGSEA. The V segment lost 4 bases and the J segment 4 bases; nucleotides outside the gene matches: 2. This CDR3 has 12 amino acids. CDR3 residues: CSVGQGRYGYTF. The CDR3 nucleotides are TGCAGCGTTGGACAGGGGCGCTATGGCTACACCTTC.

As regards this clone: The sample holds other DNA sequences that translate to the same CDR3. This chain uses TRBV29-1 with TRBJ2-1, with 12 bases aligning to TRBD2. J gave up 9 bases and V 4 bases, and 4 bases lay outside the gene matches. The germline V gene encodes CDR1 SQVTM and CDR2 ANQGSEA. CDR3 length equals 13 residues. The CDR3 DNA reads TGCAGCGTTGGTCTAGCGGGAGGGGGTGAGCAGTTCTTC. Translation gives CSVGLAGGGEQFF.

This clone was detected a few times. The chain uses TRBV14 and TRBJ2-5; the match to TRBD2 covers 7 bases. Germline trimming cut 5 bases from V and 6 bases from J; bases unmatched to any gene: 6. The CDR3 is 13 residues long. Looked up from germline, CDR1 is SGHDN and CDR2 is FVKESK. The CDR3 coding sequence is TGTGCCAGCAGCTCAGGACTAGGAAAGACCCAGTACTTC. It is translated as CASSSGLGKTQYF.

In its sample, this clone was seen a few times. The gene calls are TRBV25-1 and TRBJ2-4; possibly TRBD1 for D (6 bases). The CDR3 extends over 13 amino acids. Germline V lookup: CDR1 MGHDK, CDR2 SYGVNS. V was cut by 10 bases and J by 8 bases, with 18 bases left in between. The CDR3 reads CATTGNLGDIQYF. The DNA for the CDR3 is TGTGCCACCACAGGGAACCTCGGAGACATTCAGTACTTC. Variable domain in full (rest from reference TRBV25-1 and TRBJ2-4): EADIYQTPRYLVIGTGKKITLECSQTMGHDKMYWYQQDPGMELHLIHYSYGVNSTEKGDLSSESTVSRIRTEHFPLTLESARPSHTSQYLCATTGNLGDIQYFGAGTRLSVL.

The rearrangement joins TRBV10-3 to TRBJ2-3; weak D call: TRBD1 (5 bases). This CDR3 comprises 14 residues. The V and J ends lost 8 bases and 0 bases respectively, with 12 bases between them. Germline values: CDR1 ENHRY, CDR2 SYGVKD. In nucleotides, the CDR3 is TGTGCCATCTGCGCAGGGCCTAGCACAGATACGCAGTATTTT. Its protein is CAICAGPSTDTQYF.

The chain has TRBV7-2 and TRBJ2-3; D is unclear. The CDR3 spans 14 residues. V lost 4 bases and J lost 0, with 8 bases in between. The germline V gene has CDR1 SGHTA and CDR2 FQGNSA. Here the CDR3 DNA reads TGTGCCAGCAGCTCCGGACGGAGCACAGATACGCAGTATTTT. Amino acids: CASSSGRSTDTQYF.

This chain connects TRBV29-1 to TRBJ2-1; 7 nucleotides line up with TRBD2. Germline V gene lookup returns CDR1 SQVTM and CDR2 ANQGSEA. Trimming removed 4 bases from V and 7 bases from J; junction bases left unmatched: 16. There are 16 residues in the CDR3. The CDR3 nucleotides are TGCAGCGTTGTCCTACGGGGCGGGAGTATGAGGAATGAGCAGTTCTTC. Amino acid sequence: CSVVLRGGSMRNEQFF.

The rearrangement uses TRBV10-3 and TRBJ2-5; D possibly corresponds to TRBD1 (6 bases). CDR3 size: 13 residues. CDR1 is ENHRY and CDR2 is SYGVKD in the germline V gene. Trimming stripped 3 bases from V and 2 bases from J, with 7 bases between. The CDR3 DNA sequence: TGTGCCATCAGTGATGGACAGCAAGAGACCCAGTACTTC. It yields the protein CAISDGQQETQYF.

As DNA, the CDR3 is TGTGCCAGCAGCCACCCTCGGAACGAGCAGTACTTC. This codes for CASSHPRNEQYF. The chain has TRBV7-2 and TRBJ2-7, with unresolved D. The CDR3 spans 12 residues. Trimming stripped 5 bases from V and 5 bases from J, with 10 bases between. Looked up from germline, CDR1 is SGHTA and CDR2 is FQGNSA.

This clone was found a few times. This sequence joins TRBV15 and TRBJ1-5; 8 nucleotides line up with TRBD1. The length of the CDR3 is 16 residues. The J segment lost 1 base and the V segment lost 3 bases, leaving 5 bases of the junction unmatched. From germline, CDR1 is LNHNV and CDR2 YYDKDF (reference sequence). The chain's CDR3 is CATSRDRVVSNQPQHF. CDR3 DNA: TGTGCCACCAGCAGGGACAGGGTTGTGAGCAATCAGCCCCAGCATTTT.

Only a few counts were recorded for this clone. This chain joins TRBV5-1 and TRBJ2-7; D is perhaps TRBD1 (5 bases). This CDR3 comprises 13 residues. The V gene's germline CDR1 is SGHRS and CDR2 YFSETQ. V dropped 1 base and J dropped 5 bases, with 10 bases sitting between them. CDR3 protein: CASSLTGVDEQYF. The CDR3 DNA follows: TGCGCCAGCAGCTTGACAGGTGTTGACGAGCAGTACTTC.

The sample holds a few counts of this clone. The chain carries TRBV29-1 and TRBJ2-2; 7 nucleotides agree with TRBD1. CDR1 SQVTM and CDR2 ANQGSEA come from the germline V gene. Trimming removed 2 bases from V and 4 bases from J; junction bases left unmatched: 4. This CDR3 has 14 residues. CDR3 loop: CSVEKGASTGELFF. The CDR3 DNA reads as TGCAGCGTTGAAAAGGGGGCGAGCACCGGGGAGCTGTTTTTT.

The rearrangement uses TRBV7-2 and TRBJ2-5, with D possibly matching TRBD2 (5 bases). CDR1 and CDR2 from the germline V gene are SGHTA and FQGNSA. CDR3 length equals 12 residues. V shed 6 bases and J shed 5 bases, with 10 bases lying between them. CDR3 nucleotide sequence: TGTGCCAGCAGGGGTACGGGGGAGACCCAGTACTTC. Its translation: CASRGTGETQYF.